This T cell receptor (beta chain) was captured by sequencing in a study of PD-L1 blockade in urothelial cancer. The CDR3 contains 15 residues. CDR1 and CDR2 from the germline V gene are SGHDN and FVKESK. Trimming removed 0 bases at V and 0 bases at J, with 9 bases between. Data came from immunoSEQ multiplex PCR; TCRdb stores just in-frame clones and leaves some out. The sample has around 110,000 clones; 75% to 90% are singletons. Time point: peripheral blood 6 weeks after treatment start. This sequence originates from a man aged 60 to 69 with urothelial cancer. Specimen: PBMCs, collected around atezolizumab (anti-PD-L1) treatment. This chain links TRBV14 with TRBJ2-7; D is perhaps TRBD1 (5 bases). Here the CDR3 reads CASSQERGLSYEQYF. The CDR3 DNA follows: TGTGCCAGCAGCCAAGAAAGGGGCCTCTCCTACGAGCAGTACTTC.